This TCR beta chain was profiled in a study of T cell responses to AZD1222 COVID-19 vaccine. Study-wide context: Pooled in the analysis were second doses at about 4 or about 12 weeks.

In germline, CDR1 is MNHNS, CDR2 SASEGT. With 1 base removed from V and 11 bases from J, the gap between germline ends came to 20 bases. The CDR3 length is 15 residues. Profiling relied on immunoSEQ multiplex PCR, and the TCRdb table lists in-frame clones only, not all of them. Here the sample spans over 85,000 clones, roughly nine tenths being singletons. The sample consisted of peripheral blood, taken on day 0 of AZD1222 vaccination. This clonotype was obtained from an adult in good health. This chain connects TRBV6-1 to TRBJ1-1; D is possibly TRBD1 (6 bases). CDR3 in DNA: TGTGCCAGCAGTGAAGGGCCCAGGGGCAACGACCGGGCTTTCTTT. Its protein is CASSEGPRGNDRAFF.